These T cell receptor beta chains were read from a single sample in a study of vaccination and CD4 T cells after COVID-19. No antigen is known for these receptors. A single record per CDR3 protein comes from TCRdb applying MiXCR to the PCR reads. The sample holds around 21,000 distinct CDR3 sequences, about 52% seen once. The sequenced sample was CD4+ T cells from blood, cultured in vitro. The receptors were sampled from a human donor who had recovered from COVID-19. CDR3s include the opening cysteine and the closing phenylalanine or tryptophan. A D gene is named only where the DNA matches it firmly. The size field is filled for only some rows; it gives once, few, many or a size class.

clone_size,j_call,v_call,d_call,cdr3_aa,cdr3_nt
few,TRBJ2-5,TRBV2,NA,CASSVGETQYF,TGTGCCAGCAGTGTTGGGGAGACCCAGTACTTC
NA,TRBJ2-7,TRBV7-2,NA,CASSPQGMEQYF,TGTGCCAGCAGCCCGCAAGGTATGGAGCAGTACTTC
NA,TRBJ1-2,TRBV27,NA,CASSTAGTYYGYTF,TGTGCCAGCAGTACCGCCGGGACCTACTATGGCTACACCTTC
NA,TRBJ2-7,TRBV20-1,NA,CSARDLGYEQYF,TGCAGTGCTAGAGATCTTGGGTACGAGCAGTACTTC
NA,TRBJ2-3,TRBV7-9,NA,CASSLSTDTQYF,TGTGCCAGCAGCTTGAGCACAGATACGCAGTATTTT
few,TRBJ1-6,TRBV11-3,TRBD1,CASSPRDSYNSPLHF,TGTGCCAGCAGCCCCCGGGACAGCTATAATTCACCCCTCCACTTT
few,TRBJ1-5,TRBV6-1,NA,CASSGQGFNQPQHF,TGTGCCAGCAGTGGCCAGGGATTCAATCAGCCCCAGCATTTT
NA,TRBJ1-5,TRBV28,NA,CASSLPFQPQHF,TGTGCCAGCAGTTTACCCTTTCAGCCCCAGCATTTT
NA,TRBJ2-3,TRBV7-2,TRBD1,CASSLDGQGTDTQYF,TGTGCCAGCAGCTTAGACGGACAGGGCACAGATACGCAGTATTTT
few,TRBJ2-2,TRBV2,TRBD2,CASSDALAGGGGELFF,TGTGCCAGCAGTGACGCACTAGCGGGAGGAGGCGGGGAGCTGTTTTTT
NA,TRBJ1-1,TRBV19,NA,CASSISPDYEAFF,TGTGCCAGTAGTATCAGCCCCGACTATGAAGCTTTCTTT
few,TRBJ2-2,TRBV20-1,TRBD2,CSARDGLAGDLNTGELFF,TGCAGTGCTAGAGATGGATTAGCGGGAGATCTGAACACCGGGGAGCTGTTTTTT
few,TRBJ1-2,TRBV12-3/TRBV12-4,TRBD1,CASRDRVSYGYTF,TGTGCCAGCCGGGACAGGGTGAGCTATGGCTACACCTTC
NA,TRBJ1-5,TRBV28,TRBD1,CASSTRQGAWSNQPQHF,TGTGCCAGCAGCACCCGACAGGGGGCATGGAGCAATCAGCCCCAGCATTTT
NA,TRBJ2-5,TRBV12-3/TRBV12-4,TRBD2,CASSSELAGVETQYF,TGTGCCAGCAGTTCCGAACTAGCGGGGGTGGAGACCCAGTACTTC
few,TRBJ1-2,TRBV30,TRBD1,CAWSTQGVGYGYTF,TGTGCCTGGAGTACGCAGGGGGTAGGCTATGGCTACACCTTC
few,TRBJ1-6,TRBV6-1,NA,CASSSEGGLRGALHF,TGTGCCAGCAGCTCAGAGGGGGGCCTTAGAGGGGCCCTCCACTTT